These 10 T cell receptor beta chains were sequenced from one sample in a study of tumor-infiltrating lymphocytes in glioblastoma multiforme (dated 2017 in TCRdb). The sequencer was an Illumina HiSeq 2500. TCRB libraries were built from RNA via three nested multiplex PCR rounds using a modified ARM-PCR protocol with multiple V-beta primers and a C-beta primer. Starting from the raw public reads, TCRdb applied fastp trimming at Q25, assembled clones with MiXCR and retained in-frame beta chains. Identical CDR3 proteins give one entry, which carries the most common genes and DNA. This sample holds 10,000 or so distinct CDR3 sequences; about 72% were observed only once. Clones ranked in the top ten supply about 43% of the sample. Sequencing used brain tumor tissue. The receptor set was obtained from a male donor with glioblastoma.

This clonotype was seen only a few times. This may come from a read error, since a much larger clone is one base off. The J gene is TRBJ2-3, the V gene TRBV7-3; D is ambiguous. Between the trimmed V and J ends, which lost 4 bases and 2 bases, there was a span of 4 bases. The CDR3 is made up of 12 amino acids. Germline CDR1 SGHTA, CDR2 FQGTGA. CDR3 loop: CASSSNTDTQYF. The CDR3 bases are TGTGCCAGCAGCTCTAACACAGATACGCAGTATTTT.

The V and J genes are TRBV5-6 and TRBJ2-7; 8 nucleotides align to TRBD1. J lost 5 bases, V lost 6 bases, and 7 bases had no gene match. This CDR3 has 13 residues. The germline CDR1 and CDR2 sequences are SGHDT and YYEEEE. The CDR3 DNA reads TGTGCCAGCAAAGAACAGGGGGGCCACGAGCAGTACTTC. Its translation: CASKEQGGHEQYF.

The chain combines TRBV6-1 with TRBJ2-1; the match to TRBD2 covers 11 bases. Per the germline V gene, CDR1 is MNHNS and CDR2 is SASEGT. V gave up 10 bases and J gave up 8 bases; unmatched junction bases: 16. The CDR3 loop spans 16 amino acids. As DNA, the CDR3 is TGTGCCAATAGGGGTCGGGTAGCGGGAGGGCCATATGAGCAGTTCTTC. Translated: CANRGRVAGGPYEQFF.

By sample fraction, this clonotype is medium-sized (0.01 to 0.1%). As DNA, the CDR3 is TGTGCCAGCAGGCTTGGGGCTAGCGGTTACGAGCAGTACTTC. It codes for CASRLGASGYEQYF. The rearrangement uses TRBV6-2 or TRBV6-3 and TRBJ2-7; 7 bases fit TRBD2. J lost 4 bases, V lost 6 bases, and 9 bases had no gene match. CDR1 MNHEY and CDR2 SVGEGT come from the germline V gene. The CDR3 consists of 14 residues.

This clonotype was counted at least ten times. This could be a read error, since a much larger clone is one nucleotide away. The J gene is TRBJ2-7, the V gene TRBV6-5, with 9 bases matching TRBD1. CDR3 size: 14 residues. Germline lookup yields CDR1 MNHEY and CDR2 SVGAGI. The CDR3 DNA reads TGTGCCGGCAGTTCGGACAGGGGCTCCTACGAGCAGTACTTC. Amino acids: CAGSSDRGSYEQYF.

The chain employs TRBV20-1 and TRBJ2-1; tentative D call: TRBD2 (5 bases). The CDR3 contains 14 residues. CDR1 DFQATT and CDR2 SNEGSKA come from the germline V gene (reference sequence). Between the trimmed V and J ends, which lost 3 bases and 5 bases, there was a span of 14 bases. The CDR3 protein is CSASRASRHNEQFF. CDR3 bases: TGCAGTGCTAGCCGGGCTAGCCGACACAATGAGCAGTTCTTC.

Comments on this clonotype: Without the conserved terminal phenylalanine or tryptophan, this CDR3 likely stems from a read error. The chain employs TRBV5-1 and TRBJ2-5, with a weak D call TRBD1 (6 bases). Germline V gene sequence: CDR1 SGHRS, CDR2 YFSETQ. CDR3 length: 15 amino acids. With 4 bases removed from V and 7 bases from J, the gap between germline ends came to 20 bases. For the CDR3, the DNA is TGCGCCAGCAGCCTGGTGGGACGACAGGTCGTGACCCAGTACCTC. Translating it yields CASSLVGRQVVTQYL.

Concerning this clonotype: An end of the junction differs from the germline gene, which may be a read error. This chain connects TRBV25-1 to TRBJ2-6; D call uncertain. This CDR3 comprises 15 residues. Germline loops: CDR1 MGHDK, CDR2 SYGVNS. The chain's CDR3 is CASSESHSGVNILTF. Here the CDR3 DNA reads TGTGCCAGCAGTGAAAGTCACTCTGGGGTCAACATCCTGACTTTC.

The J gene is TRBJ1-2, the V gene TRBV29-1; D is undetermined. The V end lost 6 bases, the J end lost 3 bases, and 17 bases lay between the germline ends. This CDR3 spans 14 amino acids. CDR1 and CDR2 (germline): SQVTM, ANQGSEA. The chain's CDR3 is CSVIAPDPDYGYTF. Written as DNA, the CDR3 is TGCAGCGTAATCGCCCCGGACCCAGACTATGGCTACACCTTC.

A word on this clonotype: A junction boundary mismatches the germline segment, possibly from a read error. In DNA, the CDR3 is TGCGCCGGCAGCCAAGCGACAGGGATCTACGAGCAGTACTTC. It specifies CAGSQATGIYEQYF. The chain couples TRBV4-1 to TRBJ2-7, with 7 positions matching TRBD1. The CDR3 runs 14 residues. Germline V CDR1 and CDR2: MGHRA, YSYEKL.